This paragraph covers one T cell receptor beta chain sequence. This clone has a single count. Its antigen is still unknown. No much larger clone is present one base from it, and per-base qualities are unavailable. Unmatched junction bases come to 8, with V trimmed by 7 bases and J by 4 bases. The germline V gene gives CDR1 as SGHRS and CDR2 as YFSETQ. From cysteine to phenylalanine, the CDR3 is 14 amino acids long. Of the read, only the CDR3 DNA is kept; its 42 bases are in frame from base 1. This entry belongs to a study of T cell responses to AZD1222 COVID-19 vaccine (dated by TCRdb to the early 2020s). About the full investigation: AZD1222 recipients given second doses at about 4 weeks or at about 12 weeks were pooled, since spike-specific TCR depth and breadth were not found to differ between the two schedules. A total of approximately 240 trial participants underwent TCR sequencing, of whom around 210 had received two doses of AZD1222 and around 26 had received two doses of the MenACWY control vaccine. Trial participants were enrolled into age subgroups of 18-55, 56-69 and 70-plus years, which contained about 150, 28 and 57 TCR-sequenced participants, respectively. Overall results and qualifications from the work: Participants were mostly white British, with more females than males. The authors suggested clonal diversity may have been underestimated. No day 14 peak-response samples were available, so repertoires were characterized only after the peak T cell response. A significant rise in spike-specific TCR breadth and depth was observed after two AZD1222 doses relative to day 0 and relative to MenACWY recipients. Conclusions about previously exposed vaccinees were limited because only six AZD1222 recipients were SARS-CoV-2 seropositive at baseline. Epitopes outside the regions mutated in the B.1.351 and B.1.1.7 variants were reportedly recognized by nearly half of the unique spike-specific TCRs. Vaccine-associated CD4 TCRs spanned the whole spike protein, with dominant responses in regions 160-218 and 743-854. In the small 56-69-year group, the increase in depth fell short of significance, most likely because of low power.

What the time point label conveys for this sample: baseline before first vaccination. Vaccinee samples came from UK trials COV001 and COV002, including a single-blind randomized controlled phase 2/3 trial of AZD1222 (ChAdOx1 nCoV-19) in healthy adults. For TCRbeta chain sequencing, PBMC samples were collected from trial participants at day 0 and at day 28 after the second dose. The CDR3 regions of human TCRbeta chains were subjected to immunosequencing. The paper's processing steps were these. Repertoire TCRs were matched against a reference library of SARS-CoV-2-specific TCRs generated with the MIRA antigen-specificity platform. Breadth meant the fraction of unique TCRs that were SARS-CoV-2-associated, whereas depth meant the fraction of total T cells that were SARS-CoV-2-associated. Using the MIRA data, each spike-specific TCR was assigned both to the spike region to which the TCR was reactive and to a CD4 or CD8 class. Log10-transformed breadth and depth values were compared by one-way ANOVA with Sidak's multiple comparisons tests. TCRdb took this table from immuneACCESS and kept in-frame rearrangements with V and J called. Such tables lack part of the clones; where checked against another copy, unresolved V genes explain under half of the gap, and the rest is unexplained. The DNA gave D and trimming, while V, J and clone size come from that table. Present in this sample are 100,000 or so clones, approximately 87% of which were seen just once. The ten largest clones take up about a sixth of the sample.

Sample: peripheral blood, taken on day 0 of AZD1222 vaccination. This receptor was identified in an adult in good health. This chain joins TRBV5-1 to TRBJ2-3; TRBD1 matches 8 bases in the middle. CDR3 loop: CASHRGQGPDTQYF. The nucleotide sequence is given as TGCGCCAGCCACCGTGGACAGGGCCCAGATACGCAGTATTTT.